Below are 27 T cell receptor beta chains sequenced from a single sample in a study of blood T cell repertoires in COVID-19. Using immunoSEQ multiplex PCR, the repertoire was profiled, and TCRdb retains in-frame clones only, with some absent. In the table there are around 200,000 clones, 80% to 85% of which are singletons. Specimen: peripheral blood. These receptors were obtained from a man aged 45-65 years with active or convalescent COVID-19.

J is TRBJ2-3 and V is TRBV5-1; possibly TRBD2 for D (6 bases). CDR3 length: 17 residues. V lost 0 bases and J lost 0, with 14 bases in between. CDR1 is SGHRS and CDR2 is YFSETQ in the germline V gene. In nucleotides, the CDR3 is TGCGCCAGCAGCTTGGGTCACGGGGGACCTAGCACAGATACGCAGTATTTT. Its protein product is CASSLGHGGPSTDTQYF.

V usage is TRBV5-1 and J usage is TRBJ2-3; no clear D. Germline V CDR1 and CDR2: SGHRS, YFSETQ. This CDR3 spans 14 amino acids. V lost 0 bases and J lost 2, with 7 bases in between. CDR3 residues: CASSLVVDTDTQYF. DNA of the CDR3: TGCGCCAGCAGCTTGGTAGTAGACACAGATACGCAGTATTTT.

CDR3 nucleotide sequence: TGCGCCAGCAGCTTGGGACAGGGCAATGAGCAGTTCTTC. Amino acids: CASSLGQGNEQFF. The chain carries TRBV5-1 and TRBJ2-1; 7 positions match TRBD1. Trimming at V came to 0 bases and at J to 6 bases, leaving 0 bases not matched to a gene. The CDR3 loop spans 13 amino acids. Germline V gives CDR1 SGHRS, CDR2 YFSETQ.

The CDR3 sequence: CASDIRQGPGNTIYF. In DNA, the CDR3 is TGTGCCAGCGATATCCGGCAGGGCCCTGGAAACACCATATATTTT. V usage is TRBV5-4 and J usage is TRBJ1-3; the D gene is possibly TRBD1 (5 bases). V gave up 7 bases and J gave up 2 bases, with 16 bases separating them. In germline, CDR1 is SGHNT, CDR2 YYREEE (reference sequence). The length of the CDR3 is 15 residues.

This chain uses TRBV6-5 with TRBJ2-1; 12 bases align to TRBD2. The germline CDR1 and CDR2 sequences are MNHEY and SVGAGI. This CDR3 has 15 amino acids. Trimming cost V 6 bases and J 6 bases; bases outside gene matches: 6. CDR3 DNA sequence: TGTGCCAGCAGCGCTAGCGGGGGGGCAGGCAATGAGCAGTTCTTC. Its protein is CASSASGGAGNEQFF.

V is TRBV9 and J is TRBJ1-2; a weak D match, TRBD1 (5 bases). Trimming took 2 bases from V and 4 from J, leaving 9 bases between them. From germline, CDR1 is SGDLS and CDR2 YYNGEE. The CDR3 length is 13 residues. The CDR3 is CASSVQGTYGYTF. CDR3 DNA sequence: TGTGCCAGCAGCGTGCAGGGAACCTATGGCTACACCTTC.

This clone showed up just a few times. In DNA, the CDR3 is TGTGCCAGCAGTTTTGACAGGGACACTGAAGCTTTCTTT. It translates to CASSFDRDTEAFF. V usage is TRBV28 and J usage is TRBJ1-1; 7 bases line up with TRBD1. The CDR3 totals 13 residues. V shed 3 bases and J 3 bases; nucleotides not matched to a gene: 1. Germline V lookup: CDR1 MDHEN, CDR2 SYDVKM. Combining the CDR3 with reference TRBV28 and TRBJ1-1 gives the whole variable domain DVKVTQSSRYLVKRTGEKVFLECVQDMDHENMFWYRQDPGLGLRLIYFSYDVKMKEKGDIPEGYSVSREKKERFSLILESASTNQTSMYLCASSFDRDTEAFFGQGTRLTVV.

The V and J genes are TRBV6-6 and TRBJ1-2, with D hard to call. Deletions cut 6 bases from V and 8 bases from J, with 16 bases between. CDR3 length equals 13 residues. Germline CDR1 MNHNY, CDR2 SVGAGI (reference sequence). CDR3 protein: CASRVGSVEGYTF. CDR3 bases: TGTGCCAGCAGGGTCGGAAGCGTAGAGGGCTACACCTTC.

The rearrangement links TRBV11-2 to TRBJ2-5; 7 nucleotides agree with TRBD1. This CDR3 is 15 amino acids long. Losses at the gene ends were 4 bases for V and 3 bases for J; bases not matched to a gene: 8. Germline V gene lookup returns CDR1 SGHAT and CDR2 FQNNGV. CDR3 residues: CASSSRGQPKETQYF. DNA of the CDR3: TGTGCCAGCAGCTCTCGGGGACAGCCGAAAGAGACCCAGTACTTC.

This chain connects TRBV6-5 to TRBJ1-4, with 7 nucleotides matching TRBD1. There are 13 residues in the CDR3. V gave up 7 bases and J gave up 7 bases; unmatched junction bases: 6. Germline V gives CDR1 MNHEY, CDR2 SVGAGI. The CDR3 protein is CASKDRVSEKLFF. The CDR3 bases are TGTGCCAGCAAAGACAGGGTTTCTGAAAAACTGTTTTTT.

V is TRBV7-3 and J is TRBJ2-6; 7 positions match TRBD1. CDR3 size: 15 residues. J gave up 2 bases and V 3 bases, and 1 base lay outside the gene matches. The V gene's germline CDR1 is SGHTA and CDR2 FQGTGA. CDR3 amino acids: CASSFTGAGANVLTF. The DNA of the CDR3 is TGTGCCAGCAGCTTTACAGGGGCTGGGGCCAACGTCCTGACTTTC.

CDR3 nucleotides: TGTGCCAGCGGGGGGACGTATGAAAAACTGTTTTTT. The encoded protein is CASGGTYEKLFF. This chain connects TRBV6-1 to TRBJ1-4; weak D call: TRBD1 (5 bases). This CDR3 is built from 12 residues. Trimming took 8 bases from V and 6 from J, leaving 10 bases between them. Germline lookup yields CDR1 MNHNS and CDR2 SASEGT.

The CDR3, as DNA: TGCAGCGGGTCCGGGACAGGGGGAAGCGGGGAGCTGTTTTTT. Its translation: CSGSGTGGSGELFF. This chain links TRBV29-1 with TRBJ2-2; TRBD1 aligns across 11 bases. CDR1 and CDR2 (germline): SQVTM, ANQGSEA. The CDR3 covers 14 residues. V shed 7 bases and J 7 bases; nucleotides not matched to a gene: 8.

The V gene is TRBV9, the J gene TRBJ2-4; 9 bases are shared with TRBD2. Germline-derived CDR1 and CDR2 are SGDLS and YYNGEE. This CDR3 is built from 20 residues. Losses at the gene ends were 4 bases for V and 3 bases for J; bases not matched to a gene: 20. CDR3 nucleotide sequence: TGTGCCAGCAGCCCATCTATAGCGGGGGCCCGGGGATTGGGCAAAAACATTCAGTACTTC. Translating gives CASSPSIAGARGLGKNIQYF. The entire variable domain, with the rest obtained from reference TRBV9 and TRBJ2-4, is as follows: DSGVTQTPKHLITATGQRVTLRCSPRSGDLSVYWYQQSLDQGLQFLIQYYNGEERAKGNILERFSAQQFPDLHSELNLSSLELGDSALYFCASSPSIAGARGLGKNIQYFGAGTRLSVL.

J is TRBJ1-3 and V is TRBV5-1, with a weak D call TRBD1 (6 bases). The CDR3 totals 12 residues. Germline V gene data show CDR1 as SGHRS and CDR2 as YFSETQ. V gave up 5 bases and J gave up 15 bases, with 18 bases separating them. The CDR3 protein is CASRLNRDIEYF. The CDR3, as DNA: TGCGCCAGCAGATTAAACCGGGACATAGAATATTTT. Looking up the rest from reference TRBV5-1 and TRBJ1-3 gives the full variable domain: KAGVTQTPRYLIKTRGQQVTLSCSPISGHRSVSWYQQTPGQGLQFLFEYFSETQRNKGNFPGRFSGRQFSNSRSEMNVSTLELGDSALYLCASRLNRDIEYFGEGSWLTVV.

V gene TRBV29-1 combines with J gene TRBJ1-1; 7 bases map to TRBD1. With V trimmed by 2 bases and J by 4 bases, 4 bases remained unmatched. Germline V gene sequence: CDR1 SQVTM, CDR2 ANQGSEA. The CDR3 contains 13 residues. For the CDR3, the DNA is TGCAGCGTTGAAAGGGCAGGGGGCACTGAAGCTTTCTTT. Protein sequence: CSVERAGGTEAFF.

The gene calls are TRBV5-5 and TRBJ1-6; no firm D call. Germline V gives CDR1 SGHKS, CDR2 YYEKEE (reference sequence). Trimming shortened V by 0 bases and J by 9 bases, and 13 bases separated the two germline ends. This CDR3 region has 15 residues. CDR3 coding DNA: TGTGCCAGCAGCTTGGCGGTGCCCCTACCTTCACCCCTCCACTTT. Translated: CASSLAVPLPSPLHF.

The chain is built from TRBV10-3 and TRBJ2-3, with 15 bases that match TRBD2. Germline V lookup: CDR1 ENHRY, CDR2 SYGVKD. There are 16 residues in the CDR3. The ends lost 11 bases at V and 3 bases at J; junction bases unmatched: 9. The DNA of the CDR3 is TGTGCCGCATGGACTAGCGGGGGGGCAGGGACAGATACGCAGTATTTT. Translation gives CAAWTSGGAGTDTQYF.

The rearrangement links TRBV30 to TRBJ1-1; the match to TRBD1 covers 7 bases. J was trimmed by 1 base and V by 0 bases; bases with no gene match: 8. The CDR3 consists of 16 residues. Germline CDR1 and CDR2: GTSNPN and SVGIG (reference sequence). CDR3 sequence reads: CAWSVNLGQRNTEAFF. The CDR3 DNA reads TGTGCCTGGAGTGTAAACCTGGGACAGAGGAACACTGAAGCTTTCTTT.

The count of this clone is one. The chain joins TRBV19 to TRBJ2-5, with TRBD1 matching 8 bases. With 1 base clipped from V and 2 bases from J, the junction kept 6 bases outside the gene matches. The CDR3 covers 16 residues. Germline V gene lookup returns CDR1 LNHDA and CDR2 SQIVND (reference sequence). The CDR3 DNA is TGTGCCAGTAGTATAGGGACAGGGACTTTGCAAGAGACCCAGTACTTC. Translation gives CASSIGTGTLQETQYF. Full variable domain (outside the CDR3, taken from reference TRBV19 and TRBJ2-5): DGGITQSPKYLFRKEGQNVTLSCEQNLNHDAMYWYRQDPGQGLRLIYYSQIVNDFQKGDIAEGYSVSREKKESFPLTVTSAQKNPTAFYLCASSIGTGTLQETQYFGPGTRLLVL.

This sequence joins TRBV24-1 and TRBJ2-3, with a tentative D call TRBD1 (5 bases). The ends were cut back, 0 bases at V and 0 bases at J, with 9 bases in the middle. The CDR3 covers 16 residues. CDR1 is KGHDR and CDR2 is SFDVKD in the germline V gene. CDR3 in amino acids: CATSDLRGPSTDTQYF. As DNA, the CDR3 is TGTGCCACCAGTGATTTGAGGGGCCCTAGCACAGATACGCAGTATTTT.

J is TRBJ2-6 and V is TRBV11-3; D perhaps matches TRBD2 (5 bases). Trimming took 5 bases from V and 4 from J, leaving 12 bases between them. Germline values: CDR1 SGHNT, CDR2 YENEEA. CDR3 length: 15 residues. The CDR3 DNA reads TGTGCCAGCAGCCCCGGGGATCCGGGGGCCAACGTCCTGACTTTC. This translates into CASSPGDPGANVLTF.

The CDR3 DNA sequence: TGCAGTGCTAGTCAACTTACCGGGAGCGAGCAGTACTTC. This translates into CSASQLTGSEQYF. The chain combines TRBV20-1 with TRBJ2-7; possibly TRBD2 for D (6 bases). CDR1 DFQATT and CDR2 SNEGSKA come from the germline V gene (reference sequence). This CDR3 contains 13 residues. Trimming stripped 3 bases from V and 6 bases from J, with 15 bases between.

In the case of this clone: One end of the junction is discordant with germline, which a read error may explain. This chain links TRBV27 with TRBJ1-3; D ambiguous. Germline CDR1 reads MNHEY; CDR2 reads SMNVEV (reference sequence). The CDR3 totals 14 residues. The CDR3 region is CASSFAGSENTIYF. The DNA for the CDR3 is TGTGCCAGCAGTTTCGCAGGATCTGAAAACACCATATATTTT.

J is TRBJ1-2 and V is TRBV5-4, with TRBD1 matching 8 bases. Germline V gives CDR1 SGHNT, CDR2 YYREEE (reference sequence). The CDR3 length is 18 residues. V gave up 2 bases and J gave up 8 bases; unmatched junction bases: 20. The CDR3 reads CASSFLGQVRLRDEGYTF. CDR3 nucleotides: TGTGCCAGCAGCTTTCTGGGACAGGTTAGGCTGAGGGACGAGGGCTACACCTTC.

The chain combines TRBV7-6 with TRBJ2-7; D is possibly TRBD2 (6 bases). The CDR3 has 16 residues. Germline CDR1 and CDR2: SGHVS and FNYEAQ. V was clipped by 5 bases and J by 3 bases, with 20 bases between them. The CDR3: CASSRGGGRTGYEQYF. In DNA form, the CDR3 reads TGTGCCAGCAGCCGGGGAGGAGGCAGGACTGGCTACGAGCAGTACTTC.

This chain uses TRBV6-1 with TRBJ1-2; TRBD1 matches at 8 bases. Germline assignment: CDR1 MNHNS and CDR2 SASEGT. This CDR3 comprises 16 residues. V was clipped by 0 bases and J by 5 bases; unmatched bases: 8. CDR3 sequence reads: CASSEARAGGKYGYTF. The CDR3 DNA reads as TGTGCCAGCAGTGAAGCGCGGGCAGGGGGCAAATATGGCTACACCTTC.